The 13 T cell receptor beta chains in this list originate from one sample, sequenced in a study of blood T cell repertoires in COVID-19 (dated by TCRdb to 2018 to 2021). The library was made by the immunoSEQ multiplex PCR assay. TCRdb carries this immuneACCESS record with in-frame sequences only. Its versions omit some clonotypes, under half of them owing to an unresolved V gene in the studies checked, with the rest unexplained. This sample is represented by roughly 330,000 clones; 87% of them were singletons. The top ten clonotypes cover about 5.7% of the sample. The source material was PBMCs or T cells enriched from blood (not recorded which). The receptor source for this set is a woman in her 30s who had recovered from COVID-19.

Worth noting for this clone: Other DNA variants within this sample encode the same CDR3. V gene TRBV2 combines with J gene TRBJ2-1, with TRBD1 identical over 10 bases. With 6 bases clipped from V and 8 bases from J, the junction kept 1 base outside the gene matches. The CDR3 runs to 12 residues. CDR1 is SNHLY and CDR2 is FYNNEI in the germline V gene. This CDR3 is CASRDRGDEQFF. CDR3 nucleotides: TGTGCCAGCAGGGACAGGGGGGATGAGCAGTTCTTC.

The rearrangement uses TRBV19 and TRBJ1-2; 10 bases align to TRBD1. The germline V gene has CDR1 LNHDA and CDR2 SQIVND (reference sequence). The CDR3 consists of 17 residues. Trimming removed 4 bases from V and 0 bases from J; junction bases left unmatched: 8. The CDR3 is CASSTPDRGITNYGYTF. CDR3 nucleotides: TGTGCCAGTAGTACCCCGGACAGGGGGATTACTAACTATGGCTACACCTTC.

J is TRBJ1-3 and V is TRBV5-1; D possibly corresponds to TRBD1 (5 bases). This CDR3 has 16 amino acids. Germline CDR1 is SGHRS and CDR2 is YFSETQ. V shed 0 bases and J shed 2 bases, with 12 bases lying between them. Here the CDR3 reads CASSLDGGEPGNTIYF. DNA for the CDR3: TGCGCCAGCAGCTTGGATGGGGGGGAGCCTGGAAACACCATATATTTT.

CDR3 coding DNA: TGCGCCAGCGGGTGGCAGGGGAACACTGAAGCTTTCTTT. This sequence encodes CASGWQGNTEAFF. J is TRBJ1-1 and V is TRBV4-1, with D perhaps TRBD1 (5 bases). CDR1 and CDR2 (germline): MGHRA, YSYEKL. V shed 8 bases and J shed 1 base, with 11 bases lying between them. CDR3 length equals 13 residues.

The chain joins TRBV24-1 to TRBJ2-1; 12 nucleotides line up with TRBD1. This CDR3 comprises 13 residues. In germline, CDR1 is KGHDR, CDR2 SFDVKD. V dropped 9 bases and J dropped 8; count of bases not matched to a gene: 4. This CDR3 is CATSGTGGYEQFF. CDR3 in DNA: TGTGCCACCTCCGGGACAGGGGGCTATGAGCAGTTCTTC.

The CDR3 coding sequence is TGTGCCAGCATCCTATCCCTGCCTAGTTACACCGGGGAGCTGTTTTTT. Encoded protein: CASILSLPSYTGELFF. The chain couples TRBV2 to TRBJ2-2; D not resolved. V lost 7 bases and J lost 3, with 18 bases in between. Looked up from germline, CDR1 is SNHLY and CDR2 is FYNNEI. The CDR3 sequence is 16 residues long.

The chain is built from TRBV9 and TRBJ1-2; no reliable D call. The CDR3 totals 13 residues. V was shortened by 5 bases and J by 5 bases, with 13 bases between the two germline ends. Per germline, CDR1 SGDLS and CDR2 YYNGEE. CDR3 DNA: TGTGCCAGCAGTAGAGGGAACCCTTATGGCTACACCTTC. Its translation: CASSRGNPYGYTF.

The chain carries TRBV21-1 and TRBJ1-2; whether TRBD1, the table's D call, matches the DNA was not checked. TRBV21-1 corresponds to a pseudogene. The CDR3 spans 15 residues. The CDR3 region is CASSKRARQGYGYTF. The CDR3 DNA sequence: TGTGCCAGCAGCAAACGGGCTCGACAGGGGTATGGCTACACCTTC.

This chain links TRBV6-4 with TRBJ1-3; no reliable D call. With 3 bases removed from V and 2 bases from J, the gap between germline ends came to 5 bases. Germline V gene data show CDR1 as MRHNA and CDR2 as SNTAGT. The CDR3 length is 13 residues. The DNA of the CDR3 is TGTGCCAGCAGTGAGAGTGCTGGAAACACCATATATTTT. This sequence encodes CASSESAGNTIYF.

This clone has at least ten counts. Other DNA sequences in this specimen translate into the identical CDR3. The rearrangement uses TRBV4-1 and TRBJ1-1; D is unresolved. Germline CDR1 MGHRA, CDR2 YSYEKL. Trimming shortened V by 1 base and J by 1 base, and 4 bases separated the two germline ends. This CDR3 spans 13 amino acids. CDR3 nucleotide sequence: TGCGCCAGCAGCCAAGGACAGAACACTGAAGCTTTCTTT. Translating gives CASSQGQNTEAFF.

The table lists this clone with a few counts. The chain combines TRBV7-2 with TRBJ1-2, with D perhaps TRBD1 (5 bases). This CDR3 comprises 13 residues. Trimming removed 8 bases at V and 4 bases at J, with 14 bases between. Per the germline V gene, CDR1 is SGHTA and CDR2 is FQGNSA. The CDR3 DNA follows: TGTGCCAGCCAAGGGGCCCTCCGCTATGGCTACACCTTC. Translated, it gives CASQGALRYGYTF.

The gene calls are TRBV19 and TRBJ1-6; 9 bases are shared with TRBD1. V lost 3 bases and J lost 7; bases outside the gene matches: 1. This CDR3 is 14 amino acids long. Germline CDR1 and CDR2: LNHDA and SQIVND (reference sequence). The CDR3 sequence is CASSMTGGNSPLHF. The CDR3 nucleotides read TGTGCCAGTAGTATGACAGGGGGGAATTCACCCCTCCACTTT.

The chain uses TRBV5-1 and TRBJ1-1, with 8 bases lining up with TRBD1. CDR1 is SGHRS and CDR2 is YFSETQ in the germline V gene. This CDR3 is built from 16 residues. V was clipped by 2 bases and J by 0 bases; unmatched bases: 6. The CDR3 nucleotides read TGCGCCAGCAGCTTAGACAGGGGTAGGATGAACACTGAAGCTTTCTTT. It translates to CASSLDRGRMNTEAFF.